This TCR beta chain is drawn from a study of blood T cell repertoires in COVID-19. Across the whole study: The United States, Italy and Spain provided the acute and convalescent COVID-19 samples. Nucleic acid was either cDNA or gDNA, and it came from T cells, B-cell-depleted T cells, or PBMCs.

Original processing notes: Reference gene primers were amplified, and this amplification served to estimate nucleated cell counts. Data came from immunoSEQ multiplex PCR; TCRdb stores just in-frame clones and leaves some out. The V and J calls and clone size are taken from that table; D and trimming were inferred from the DNA. The sample carries approximately 190,000 clones, about four fifths recorded once. Sequences were obtained from peripheral blood. The TCR was taken from a woman between 40 and 55 years old with acute or convalescent COVID-19.

In DNA form, the CDR3 reads TGTGCCAGTAGGGCGGGACAGGGGCCGTATGAAGCTTTCTTT. Amino acids: CASRAGQGPYEAFF. The rearrangement uses TRBV19 and TRBJ1-1; 10 bases map to TRBD1. V lost 6 bases, J lost 7 bases, and 8 bases stayed unmatched. CDR1 is LNHDA and CDR2 is SQIVND in the germline V gene (reference sequence). This CDR3 contains 14 residues.